The 27 T cell receptor beta chains in this list originate from one sample, sequenced in a study of CD4+ T cells in melanoma. The assay was immunoSEQ multiplex PCR, and TCRdb's table has in-frame clones only and misses some. The top ten hold 2.5% to 3.5% of the sample, which has approximately 110,000 clones, around 92% seen once. Sequencing was performed on peripheral blood. The receptors were gathered from a human donor with melanoma.

Details on this clone: Mismatch with germline at one junction end may stem from a read error. The genes are TRBV7-8 and TRBJ2-7, with TRBD1 matching 12 bases. This CDR3 has 12 residues. Germline CDR1 is SGHVS and CDR2 is FQNEAQ. CDR3 residues: CASRGTGGNVDF. CDR3 in DNA: TGTGCCAGCAGAGGGACAGGGGGCAATGTGGACTTC.

This chain uses TRBV11-3 with TRBJ2-3, with 8 bases fitting TRBD2. Germline V CDR1 and CDR2: SGHNT, YENEEA. The J segment lost 2 bases and the V segment lost 0 bases, leaving 4 bases of the junction unmatched. This CDR3 spans 16 amino acids. The CDR3 protein is CASSLDSGDNTDTQYF. The CDR3 DNA is TGTGCCAGCAGCTTAGATAGCGGGGATAACACAGATACGCAGTATTTT.

The chain joins TRBV11-1 to TRBJ2-1; weak D call: TRBD1 (5 bases). V shed 3 bases and J shed 2 bases, with 8 bases lying between them. The CDR3 has 14 amino acids. Germline assignment: CDR1 SGHAT and CDR2 FQDESV (reference sequence). CDR3 in amino acids: CASSLQGAYNEQFF. The CDR3, as DNA: TGTGCCAGCAGCTTGCAAGGGGCCTACAATGAGCAGTTCTTC.

This sequence joins TRBV6-6 and TRBJ1-2, with TRBD1 as a possible D gene (5 bases). Trimming shortened V by 4 bases and J by 2 bases, and 11 bases separated the two germline ends. Germline CDR1 reads MNHNY; CDR2 reads SVGAGI (reference sequence). The CDR3 has 14 residues. In DNA form, the CDR3 reads TGTGCCAGCAGTTCCCGGGGGGGGAACTATGGCTACACCTTC. It specifies CASSSRGGNYGYTF.

The chain employs TRBV10-3 and TRBJ2-2, with a possible D match to TRBD1 (5 bases). CDR3 length equals 16 residues. CDR1 is ENHRY and CDR2 is SYGVKD in the germline V gene. V shed 5 bases and J shed 0 bases, with 13 bases lying between them. Here the CDR3 reads CAISPTDRTNTGELFF. In DNA form, the CDR3 reads TGTGCCATCAGTCCTACCGACAGAACGAACACCGGGGAGCTGTTTTTT.

The J gene is TRBJ2-7, the V gene TRBV28, with TRBD1 matching over 9 bases. This CDR3 contains 14 residues. Germline V gene lookup returns CDR1 MDHEN and CDR2 SYDVKM. V shed 4 bases and J 0 bases; nucleotides not matched to a gene: 1. CDR3 protein: CASSYRGRSYEQYF. The CDR3 DNA reads as TGTGCCAGCAGTTACAGGGGGCGCTCCTACGAGCAGTACTTC.

The V and J genes are TRBV2 and TRBJ2-1, with 8 nucleotides matching TRBD2. Trimming took 6 bases from V and 10 from J; bases not matched to a gene: 14. The CDR3 has 15 amino acids. Germline loops: CDR1 SNHLY, CDR2 FYNNEI. DNA of the CDR3: TGTGCCAGCAGCAGGAGGAGCGGGGGCCCCTTGGAGCAGTTCTTC. It specifies CASSRRSGGPLEQFF.

The chain couples TRBV6-1 to TRBJ1-5; TRBD1 agrees at 7 bases. Germline CDR1 and CDR2: MNHNS and SASEGT. V gave up 7 bases and J gave up 2 bases; unmatched junction bases: 8. The CDR3 is 15 amino acids. DNA of the CDR3: TGTGCCAGCAAAAGAGGACAGGTTGGCAATCAGCCCCAGCATTTT. This translates into CASKRGQVGNQPQHF.

V usage is TRBV7-2 and J usage is TRBJ2-7, with 9 bases fitting TRBD1. Unmatched junction bases numbered 7, after V lost 3 bases and J lost 7 bases. Germline CDR1 and CDR2: SGHTA and FQGNSA. The CDR3 is 14 amino acids. DNA of the CDR3: TGTGCCAGCAGCTTCTTGGACAGGGGTACGGAGCAGTACTTC. This codes for CASSFLDRGTEQYF.

This chain joins TRBV4-3 and TRBJ2-3; 10 bases are shared with TRBD2. The CDR3 has 17 residues. The junction had 8 bases not matched to a gene; V was cut back by 0 bases and J by 5 bases. Germline assignment: CDR1 LGHNA and CDR2 YSLEER. The CDR3 DNA reads as TGCGCCAGCAGCCAAGAGGCTAGCGGGAGCTTTGTAGATACGCAGTATTTT. This codes for CASSQEASGSFVDTQYF.

The rearrangement uses TRBV4-1 and TRBJ2-7, with D perhaps TRBD1 (6 bases). The CDR3 contains 14 residues. Germline assignment: CDR1 MGHRA and CDR2 YSYEKL. The germline V and J ends were trimmed by 6 bases and 2 bases, with 14 bases remaining between them. The CDR3 nucleotides are TGCGCCAGCAGTCTTTCGGACAGCACCTACGAGCAGTACTTC. This sequence encodes CASSLSDSTYEQYF.

The chain joins TRBV19 to TRBJ1-5, with TRBD1 matching 9 bases. J was trimmed by 7 bases and V by 5 bases; bases with no gene match: 9. The CDR3 is made up of 15 amino acids. Germline CDR1 and CDR2: LNHDA and SQIVND (reference sequence). For the CDR3, the DNA is TGTGCCAGTAGTCTTGACAGGGGGGCTTCCCAGCCCCAGCATTTT. It yields the protein CASSLDRGASQPQHF. The full variable domain, its missing parts supplied by reference TRBV19 and TRBJ1-5, is DGGITQSPKYLFRKEGQNVTLSCEQNLNHDAMYWYRQDPGQGLRLIYYSQIVNDFQKGDIAEGYSVSREKKESFPLTVTSAQKNPTAFYLCASSLDRGASQPQHFGDGTRLSIL.

The genes are TRBV5-4 and TRBJ2-5, with 7 bases fitting TRBD1. The trim removed 3 bases at V and 1 base at J, leaving 3 bases unmatched. In germline, CDR1 is SGHNT, CDR2 YYREEE (reference sequence). The CDR3 totals 14 residues. CDR3 sequence (DNA): TGTGCCAGCAGCTCCAGGGGGACCCAAGAGACCCAGTACTTC. This encodes CASSSRGTQETQYF.

V usage is TRBV6-4 and J usage is TRBJ2-3; 10 nucleotides agree with TRBD2. This CDR3 comprises 16 residues. Unmatched junction bases numbered 5, after V lost 2 bases and J lost 3 bases. The germline V gene has CDR1 MRHNA and CDR2 SNTAGT. CDR3 region: CASSDASGGGTDTQYF. CDR3 bases: TGTGCCAGCAGTGACGCTAGCGGGGGAGGGACAGATACGCAGTATTTT.

CDR3 sequence reads: CASSLAGAMGINEKLFF. The CDR3 bases are TGCGCCAGCAGCTTGGCGGGGGCCATGGGGATAAATGAAAAACTGTTTTTT. The rearrangement uses TRBV5-1 and TRBJ1-4, with D maybe TRBD1 (6 bases). Trimming shortened V by 0 bases and J by 5 bases, and 17 bases separated the two germline ends. CDR1 is SGHRS, CDR2 YFSETQ, per germline. The length of the CDR3 is 17 residues.

This chain joins TRBV6-5 and TRBJ1-1; 7 bases agree with TRBD1. The CDR3 loop spans 12 amino acids. The J segment lost 10 bases and the V segment lost 6 bases, leaving 8 bases of the junction unmatched. Germline V gene lookup returns CDR1 MNHEY and CDR2 SVGAGI. CDR3 nucleotides: TGTGCCAGCAGCCTACAGGGGACAACAGCTTTCTTT. It translates to CASSLQGTTAFF.

A few counts support this clone. CDR3 amino acids: CASSPGQFQETQYF. The DNA for the CDR3 is TGTGCCAGCAGCCCGGGACAGTTCCAAGAGACCCAGTACTTC. This chain links TRBV7-8 with TRBJ2-5; TRBD1 aligns across 7 bases. CDR1 and CDR2 (germline): SGHVS, FQNEAQ. The V segment lost 5 bases and the J segment 1 base; nucleotides outside the gene matches: 4. The CDR3 is 14 residues long.

This clone was seen only once. V is TRBV27 and J is TRBJ2-7; 7 positions match TRBD1. The CDR3 totals 14 residues. Germline CDR1 reads MNHEY; CDR2 reads SMNVEV (reference sequence). The V segment lost 1 base and the J segment 0 bases; nucleotides outside the gene matches: 0. The DNA for the CDR3 is TGTGCCAGCAGTTTATGGGACAGCTCCTACGAGCAGTACTTC. Its translation is CASSLWDSSYEQYF.

V usage is TRBV5-1 and J usage is TRBJ2-1, with unresolved D. This CDR3 contains 13 residues. CDR1 is SGHRS and CDR2 is YFSETQ in the germline V gene. The V and J ends lost 1 base and 10 bases respectively, with 12 bases between them. The CDR3 spells CASSLPYTGEQFF. In DNA, the CDR3 is TGCGCCAGCAGCTTGCCCTACACTGGGGAGCAGTTCTTC.

The V call is TRBV28, the J call TRBJ2-7, with 9 bases fitting TRBD1. The CDR3 consists of 15 residues. Looked up from germline, CDR1 is MDHEN and CDR2 is SYDVKM. The CDR3 loop is CATRITGTGTYEQYF. As DNA, the CDR3 is TGTGCAACCAGAATCACCGGGACAGGGACCTACGAGCAGTACTTC.

The rearrangement uses TRBV4-3 and TRBJ2-5; TRBD2 matches at 7 bases. With 1 base clipped from V and 2 bases from J, the junction kept 4 bases outside the gene matches. There are 15 residues in the CDR3. Germline CDR1 is LGHNA and CDR2 is YSLEER. CDR3 in DNA: TGCGCCAGCAGCCAAGGGGACTATCCGCAAGAGACCCAGTACTTC. This sequence encodes CASSQGDYPQETQYF.

This clone appeared once. The chain uses TRBV28 and TRBJ1-5; 7 bases map to TRBD1. Germline-derived CDR1 and CDR2 are MDHEN and SYDVKM. The V gene end was trimmed by 5 bases and the J gene end by 1 base; junction bases not matched to a gene: 5. CDR3 size: 15 residues. CDR3 nucleotide sequence: TGTGCCAGCAGTGTTACAGGGGAGAGCAATCAGCCCCAGCATTTT. Its protein is CASSVTGESNQPQHF.

The CDR3 protein is CSDRRSETQYF. The CDR3 DNA sequence: TGCAGCGACAGGAGGTCAGAGACCCAGTACTTC. The genes are TRBV29-1 and TRBJ2-5; possibly TRBD1 or TRBD2 for D (5 bases each). The germline V and J ends were trimmed by 7 bases and 4 bases, with 10 bases remaining between them. CDR1 SQVTM and CDR2 ANQGSEA come from the germline V gene. The CDR3 length is 11 residues.

The chain uses TRBV7-8 and TRBJ2-7, with 7 bases matching TRBD1. The CDR3 length is 14 residues. Trimming removed 5 bases from V and 3 bases from J; junction bases left unmatched: 7. The germline V gene encodes CDR1 SGHVS and CDR2 FQNEAQ. CDR3 nucleotide sequence: TGTGCCAGCAGCCGTAAGGGACAGAACTACGAGCAGTACTTC. Translation gives CASSRKGQNYEQYF.

The V and J genes are TRBV5-1 and TRBJ2-5, with unresolved D. Germline-derived CDR1 and CDR2 are SGHRS and YFSETQ. Trimming removed 2 bases at V and 2 bases at J, with 10 bases between. The CDR3 length is 14 residues. Here the CDR3 DNA reads TGCGCCAGCAGCTTAGGGCAGGCACAAGAGACCCAGTACTTC. Translation: CASSLGQAQETQYF.

The chain is built from TRBV2 and TRBJ1-1; D may be TRBD1 (6 bases). The germline V gene has CDR1 SNHLY and CDR2 FYNNEI. The length of the CDR3 is 14 residues. The germline V and J ends were trimmed by 7 bases and 1 base, with 13 bases remaining between them. CDR3 amino acids: CASNWRQENTEAFF. The CDR3 DNA reads as TGTGCCAGCAATTGGCGACAGGAGAACACTGAAGCTTTCTTT.

CDR3 loop: CASSLSREATGELFF. In nucleotides, the CDR3 is TGTGCCAGCAGCTTGAGTAGAGAGGCGACCGGGGAGCTGTTTTTT. This sequence joins TRBV5-4 and TRBJ2-2; D call uncertain. Trimming stripped 1 base from V and 5 bases from J, with 12 bases between. CDR1 is SGHNT, CDR2 YYREEE, per germline (reference sequence). CDR3 length: 15 residues.